These 17 T cell receptor beta chains originate from one sample sequenced in a study of cytomegalovirus exposure and HLA in healthy donors. The PCR was carried out with 60 Vbeta primers and 13 Jbeta primers. Data came from immunoSEQ multiplex PCR; TCRdb stores just in-frame clones and leaves some out. The repertoire holds around 68,000 clones, about 68% seen once, with almost 7.5% in the top ten. The material sequenced was PBMCs. These receptors came from a young woman in good health and CMV-seropositive.

This sequence joins TRBV9 and TRBJ2-3; possibly TRBD1 for D (5 bases). V was clipped by 2 bases and J by 2 bases, with 9 bases between them. The CDR3 is 14 residues long. Germline-derived CDR1 and CDR2 are SGDLS and YYNGEE. The CDR3 nucleotides read TGTGCCAGCAGCGTGGGGCGGATCACAGATACGCAGTATTTT. Translated, it gives CASSVGRITDTQYF.

The rearrangement links TRBV7-3 to TRBJ2-6, with D unresolved. Trimming took 6 bases from V and 0 from J, leaving 3 bases between them. Germline V gene lookup returns CDR1 SGHTA and CDR2 FQGTGA. The CDR3 is 13 amino acids. The CDR3 sequence: CASSHSGANVLTF. Written as DNA, the CDR3 is TGTGCCAGCAGTCACTCTGGGGCCAACGTCCTGACTTTC.

This clone turned up a few times. The V call is TRBV6-5, the J call TRBJ2-7; D may be TRBD1 (5 bases). The CDR3 is made up of 14 amino acids. V dropped 6 bases and J dropped 0 bases, with 12 bases sitting between them. Germline V gene data show CDR1 as MNHEY and CDR2 as SVGAGI. The CDR3 region is CASSHHQGSYEQYF. The CDR3, as DNA: TGTGCCAGCAGCCACCATCAGGGCTCCTACGAGCAGTACTTC.

The V call is TRBV27, the J call TRBJ2-7; tentative D call: TRBD2 (5 bases). The ends were cut back, 0 bases at V and 1 base at J, with 13 bases in the middle. CDR1 and CDR2 from the germline V gene are MNHEY and SMNVEV (reference sequence). The CDR3 loop spans 16 amino acids. The CDR3 coding sequence is TGTGCCAGCAGTTTATCTTCCGGGGATAGGTCCTACGAGCAGTACTTC. Amino acids: CASSLSSGDRSYEQYF.

This sequence joins TRBV27 and TRBJ1-2; D gene unclear. This CDR3 contains 11 residues. CDR1 is MNHEY, CDR2 SMNVEV, per germline (reference sequence). Trimming shortened V by 9 bases and J by 4 bases, and 9 bases separated the two germline ends. The CDR3 sequence is CASLSVYGYTF. CDR3 DNA sequence: TGTGCCAGTCTATCGGTCTATGGCTACACCTTC.

This chain uses TRBV28 with TRBJ2-7, with D hard to call. V lost 1 base, J lost 4 bases, and 11 bases lay in between. There are 14 residues in the CDR3. The germline CDR1 and CDR2 sequences are MDHEN and SYDVKM. CDR3 in DNA: TGTGCCAGCAGTTTATCACCAGGAAGATACGAGCAGTACTTC. Residues: CASSLSPGRYEQYF.

J is TRBJ1-4 and V is TRBV7-9, with 7 nucleotides matching TRBD1. Germline CDR1 and CDR2: SEHNR and FQNEAQ (reference sequence). This CDR3 is 13 amino acids long. Trimming cost V 5 bases and J 5 bases; bases outside gene matches: 2. CDR3 loop: CASSGRGNEKLFF. Here the CDR3 DNA reads TGTGCCAGCAGCGGCAGGGGGAATGAAAAACTGTTTTTT.

A note on this clone: The sample contains more than one DNA sequence encoding this CDR3. The chain couples TRBV19 to TRBJ1-1; D remains unclear. CDR1 and CDR2 from the germline V gene are LNHDA and SQIVND (reference sequence). The CDR3 is made up of 11 amino acids. The ends were cut back, 3 bases at V and 4 bases at J, with 3 bases in the middle. The CDR3 reads CASSIVTEAFF. As DNA, the CDR3 is TGTGCCAGTAGTATCGTCACTGAAGCTTTCTTT.

The chain uses TRBV6-6 and TRBJ2-4; D may be TRBD2 (5 bases). V lost 6 bases and J lost 9, with 12 bases in between. CDR3 length: 12 residues. CDR1 is MNHNY and CDR2 is SVGAGI in the germline V gene (reference sequence). This chain's CDR3 is CASSLTRGIQYF. Written as DNA, the CDR3 is TGTGCCAGCAGCCTAACACGGGGCATTCAGTACTTC.

This clone has just a few counts. CDR3 DNA sequence: TGTGCCAGCAGCCCTGACTTTAATTCACCCCTCCACTTT. It codes for CASSPDFNSPLHF. This chain links TRBV7-9 with TRBJ1-6; D gene ambiguous. V was pared by 5 bases and J by 6 bases, with 8 bases between. CDR3 length equals 13 residues. The germline V gene has CDR1 SEHNR and CDR2 FQNEAQ (reference sequence).

This clone was counted a single time. The rearrangement joins TRBV28 to TRBJ1-4; 7 nucleotides align to TRBD1. The germline gives CDR1 MDHEN, CDR2 SYDVKM. CDR3 length: 14 amino acids. Germline trimming cut 6 bases from V and 7 bases from J; bases unmatched to any gene: 8. The CDR3 here is CASSQQGTGEKLFF. The CDR3 DNA sequence: TGTGCCAGCAGCCAACAGGGGACCGGTGAAAAACTGTTTTTT.

The J gene is TRBJ2-1, the V gene TRBV1; the table's D gene call, TRBD2, was not cross checked with the DNA. TRBV1 is a documented pseudogene. The CDR3 is made up of 12 amino acids. This chain's CDR3 is CTSVDLCDEQFF. CDR3 nucleotides: TGCACCAGCGTGGACTTGTGCGATGAGCAGTTCTTC.

The chain uses TRBV28 and TRBJ2-7, with D possibly TRBD2 on 7 matching bases. Germline V gene lookup returns CDR1 MDHEN and CDR2 SYDVKM. This CDR3 spans 12 amino acids. Trimming shortened V by 4 bases and J by 6 bases, and 10 bases separated the two germline ends. CDR3 in amino acids: CASSWGGGEQYF. The CDR3 bases are TGTGCCAGCAGTTGGGGGGGCGGCGAGCAGTACTTC.

The chain carries TRBV11-2 and TRBJ2-1, with D tentatively TRBD2 (6 bases). This CDR3 contains 15 residues. V was shortened by 4 bases and J by 6 bases, with 16 bases between the two germline ends. Germline CDR1 is SGHAT and CDR2 is FQNNGV. The CDR3 loop reads CASSSLREIVNEQFF. CDR3 in DNA: TGTGCCAGCAGCTCCCTTCGGGAGATAGTCAATGAGCAGTTCTTC.

This chain connects TRBV13 to TRBJ2-5; D remains unclear. The CDR3 runs 13 residues. The V and J ends lost 0 bases and 5 bases respectively, with 7 bases between them. Per germline, CDR1 PRHDT and CDR2 FYEKMQ (reference sequence). CDR3 nucleotide sequence: TGTGCCAGCAGCTTAGGACTCGGGGAGACCCAGTACTTC. Translation: CASSLGLGETQYF.

The CDR3, as DNA: TGTGCCAGCAGTTTATATCCTAGCGGGGTCACAGATACGCAGTATTTT. It specifies CASSLYPSGVTDTQYF. This chain links TRBV27 with TRBJ2-3; 9 positions agree with TRBD2. The V gene end was trimmed by 1 base and the J gene end by 2 bases; junction bases not matched to a gene: 4. This CDR3 is built from 16 residues. CDR1 and CDR2 from the germline V gene are MNHEY and SMNVEV (reference sequence).

The chain combines TRBV9 with TRBJ2-7; TRBD1 matches 9 bases. V shed 4 bases, J shed 5 bases, and the junction held 10 bases outside the gene matches. Germline CDR1 is SGDLS and CDR2 is YYNGEE. The CDR3 has 15 residues. The CDR3 loop reads CASSSLGTGNNEQYF. In nucleotides, the CDR3 is TGTGCCAGCAGCTCCCTAGGGACAGGGAACAACGAGCAGTACTTC. The entire variable domain, with the rest obtained from reference TRBV9 and TRBJ2-7, is as follows: DSGVTQTPKHLITATGQRVTLRCSPRSGDLSVYWYQQSLDQGLQFLIQYYNGEERAKGNILERFSAQQFPDLHSELNLSSLELGDSALYFCASSSLGTGNNEQYFGPGTRLTVT.